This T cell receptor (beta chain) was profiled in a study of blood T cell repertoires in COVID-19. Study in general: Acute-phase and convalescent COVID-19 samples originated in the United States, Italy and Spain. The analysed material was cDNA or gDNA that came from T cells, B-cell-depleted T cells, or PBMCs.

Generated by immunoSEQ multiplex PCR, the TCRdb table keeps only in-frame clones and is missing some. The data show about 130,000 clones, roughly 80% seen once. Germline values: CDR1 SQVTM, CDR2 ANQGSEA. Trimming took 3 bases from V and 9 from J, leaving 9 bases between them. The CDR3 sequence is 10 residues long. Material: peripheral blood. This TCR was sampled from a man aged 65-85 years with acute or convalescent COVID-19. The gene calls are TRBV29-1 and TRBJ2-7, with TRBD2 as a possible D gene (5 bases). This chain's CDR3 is CSVEEEGQYF. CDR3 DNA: TGCAGCGTTGAGGAAGAGGGGCAGTACTTC.